This TCR beta chain was sequenced during a study of T cell responses to AZD1222 COVID-19 vaccine. This clone was detected only once. As yet, its antigen is unknown. The ends lost 5 bases at V and 5 bases at J; junction bases unmatched: 15. This CDR3 is built from 16 residues. CDR1 and CDR2 from the germline V gene are SQVTM and ANQGSEA. The assay was immunoSEQ multiplex PCR, and TCRdb's table has in-frame clones only and misses some. The sample includes roughly 77,000 clones, about 91% seen only once; the top ten take approximately 6.6%. Study-level findings and limits: White British donors predominated, females outnumbered males, and clonal diversity was possibly underestimated.

The chain recombines TRBV29-1 with TRBJ1-1; 9 nucleotides line up with TRBD1. The TCR comes from an adult in good health. This specimen was peripheral blood, taken on day 0 of MenACWY control vaccination. The CDR3 nucleotides are TGCAGCGTTTACACCTCCGGGACAGGGTTTAGTACTGAAGCTTTCTTT. Protein sequence: CSVYTSGTGFSTEAFF.